This TCR beta chain was captured in a study of T cells in Graves' hyperthyroidism and ophthalmopathy. The overall study: Peripheral blood was obtained at initial diagnosis, preceding any treatment.

The V and J ends lost 9 bases and 8 bases respectively, with 16 bases between them. The CDR3 covers 12 residues. Per the germline V gene, CDR1 is ENHRY and CDR2 is SYGVKD. Amplified TCR beta CDR3 regions came from RNA transcripts. The HTBI primer set served for first-round RT-PCR of the TCR CDR3. TCRdb used MiXCR to reprocess the multiplex PCR reads, holding one entry per CDR3 protein. The table has 500,000 to 800,000 distinct CDR3 sequences, 13% to 15% seen once. Ophthalmopathy in the patients scored at least 3 on Clinical Activity Score and at least 4 on NOSPECS grade, lasting under 3 months. This clonotype has just a few counts.

The sample taken for sequencing was blood. The rearrangement joins TRBV10-3 to TRBJ1-2; possibly TRBD1 for D (6 bases). The receptor was isolated from a woman aged 45 to 65 with Graves' ophthalmopathy. CDR3 bases: TGTGCCATTGAGGACAGAAACGAGGGCTACACCTTC. Translating gives CAIEDRNEGYTF.